This TCR beta chain emerged from a study of blood T cell repertoires in COVID-19. About the research overall: COVID-19 samples collected from the United States, Italy and Spain covered acute and convalescent phases. Sources were T cells, B-cell-depleted T cells, or PBMCs; the material itself was cDNA or gDNA.

As processed by the authors: Estimated nucleated cell counts came from reference gene primer amplification. The repertoire was sequenced with immunoSEQ multiplex PCR; TCRdb's copy has only in-frame clones and lacks some. Clone size and the V and J calls come from that table; the DNA yielded D and trimming. The table lists 200,000 to 250,000 clones, almost 90% of them singletons, with roughly 1.5% in the top ten. The CDR3 consists of 14 residues. J gave up 6 bases and V 6 bases, and 7 bases lay outside the gene matches. The germline V gene has CDR1 SNHLY and CDR2 FYNNEI. This TCR was sampled from a man aged 18 to 35 with active or convalescent COVID-19. The V gene is TRBV2, the J gene TRBJ1-1, with TRBD1 matching 10 bases. The sequenced sample consisted of peripheral blood. The CDR3 is CASRTGTGVPEAFF. The CDR3 nucleotides read TGTGCCAGCAGAACCGGGACAGGGGTCCCTGAAGCTTTCTTT.